A selection of T cell receptor beta chains follows, all from one sample in a study of shared clonotypes between healthy human individuals. Sequencing was performed with immunoSEQ multiplex PCR; in TCRdb, only in-frame clones are kept and a portion is missing. The data hold about 550,000 clones, with 95% observed a single time. Sequencing used naive CD8+ T cells sorted from blood. The receptors originated from a woman aged 25 to 39 in good health. Each CDR3 is given with its conserved first and last residue. Fields, in order: CDR3 protein, CDR3 DNA, D gene, J gene, clone size, V gene. D genes are given only for firm matches. Rows give clone size only sometimes, using once, few, many, or a class for an expanded clone.

CDR3: CASSSSVGEVQETQYF
DNA: TGTGCCAGCAGTTCCTCAGTGGGGGAAGTCCAAGAGACCCAGTACTTC
D: .
J: TRBJ2-5
size: once
V: TRBV27

CDR3: CASSPTYGETNEQFF
DNA: TGTGCCAGCTCCCCTACCTATGGAGAGACGAATGAGCAGTTCTTC
D: .
J: TRBJ2-1
size: once
V: TRBV18

CDR3: CAIRYGQGDYTEAFF
DNA: TGTGCCATCCGATATGGACAGGGGGACTACACTGAAGCTTTCTTT
D: TRBD1
J: TRBJ1-1
size: .
V: TRBV10-3

CDR3: CASSIGQGSYNEQFF
DNA: TGTGCCAGCAGCATCGGACAGGGGTCCTACAATGAGCAGTTCTTC
D: TRBD1
J: TRBJ2-1
size: .
V: TRBV7-9

CDR3: CASKGALEGRGTDTQYF
DNA: TGCGCCAGCAAAGGGGCCCTTGAGGGCCGAGGCACAGATACGCAGTATTTT
D: .
J: TRBJ2-3
size: .
V: TRBV5-1

CDR3: CASSLGQVQETQYF
DNA: TGTGCCAGCAGCCTCGGACAGGTCCAAGAGACCCAGTACTTC
D: TRBD1
J: TRBJ2-5
size: .
V: TRBV5-5

CDR3: CATSRDLGPQETQYF
DNA: TGTGCCACCAGCAGAGATTTGGGGCCCCAAGAGACCCAGTACTTC
D: .
J: TRBJ2-5
size: .
V: TRBV15

CDR3: CASRGQINQPQHF
DNA: TGTGCCAGCAGGGGACAGATCAATCAGCCCCAGCATTTT
D: TRBD1
J: TRBJ1-5
size: once
V: TRBV6-6

CDR3: CASSQVASGSLNEQFF
DNA: TGTGCCAGCAGCCAAGTGGCTAGCGGGAGCTTGAATGAGCAGTTCTTC
D: TRBD2
J: TRBJ2-1
size: .
V: TRBV4-2

CDR3: CASRMGLAPTGELFF
DNA: TGTGCCAGCAGGATGGGACTAGCGCCCACCGGGGAGCTGTTTTTT
D: TRBD2
J: TRBJ2-2
size: .
V: TRBV6-1

CDR3: CASSESRITGELFF
DNA: TGCGCCAGCAGTGAGTCCAGGATCACCGGGGAGCTGTTTTTT
D: .
J: TRBJ2-2
size: .
V: TRBV10-1

CDR3: CAWSLDRDTTPGSNQPQHF
DNA: TGTGCCTGGAGTCTAGACCGGGACACGACCCCCGGTAGCAATCAGCCCCAGCATTTT
D: .
J: TRBJ1-5
size: .
V: TRBV30

CDR3: CASSQALGIGYGYTF
DNA: TGCGCCAGCAGCCAAGCTCTCGGGATAGGGTATGGCTACACCTTC
D: .
J: TRBJ1-2
size: .
V: TRBV4-1

CDR3: CASNGEERNNEQFF
DNA: TGCGCCAGCAACGGGGAAGAGAGGAACAATGAGCAGTTCTTC
D: .
J: TRBJ2-1
size: .
V: TRBV5-1

CDR3: CASSPRPCHYGYTF
DNA: TGCGCCAGCAGTCCACGACCGTGCCACTATGGCTACACCTTC
D: .
J: TRBJ1-2
size: .
V: TRBV23-1

CDR3: CASKQKRVELSYEQYF
DNA: TGTGCCAGCAAACAAAAACGGGTGGAACTCTCCTACGAGCAGTACTTC
D: .
J: TRBJ2-7
size: .
V: TRBV2

CDR3: CASSLTSGSFIEQYF
DNA: TGTGCCAGCAGCTTGACTAGCGGGAGTTTTATCGAGCAGTACTTC
D: TRBD2
J: TRBJ2-7
size: .
V: TRBV5-5

CDR3: CASSIDKDTDTQYF
DNA: TGTGCCAGCAGCATAGACAAAGACACAGATACGCAGTATTTT
D: .
J: TRBJ2-3
size: .
V: TRBV9

CDR3: CASSSRGGNQPQHF
DNA: TGTGCCAGCAGCTCCCGGGGGGGCAATCAGCCCCAGCATTTT
D: .
J: TRBJ1-5
size: .
V: TRBV28

CDR3: CAGRAPLAGELFF
DNA: TGTGCAGGACGGGCTCCTTTAGCCGGGGAGCTGTTTTTT
D: .
J: TRBJ2-2
size: .
V: TRBV2

CDR3: CASSEPTSYGYTF
DNA: TGTGCCAGCAGTGAACCGACTAGCTATGGCTACACCTTC
D: .
J: TRBJ1-2
size: .
V: TRBV25-1

CDR3: CASSVGGTSHETQYF
DNA: TGTGCCAGCAGCGTAGGAGGGACGTCTCACGAGACCCAGTACTTC
D: .
J: TRBJ2-5
size: .
V: TRBV9

CDR3: CASSITSGTGELFF
DNA: TGTGCCAGTAGTATTACTAGCGGGACCGGGGAGCTGTTTTTT
D: TRBD2
J: TRBJ2-2
size: .
V: TRBV19

CDR3: CASSLTVQGALAPGSYEQYF
DNA: TGTGCCAGCAGCTTAACCGTCCAGGGAGCCTTGGCGCCGGGCTCCTACGAGCAGTACTTC
D: .
J: TRBJ2-7
size: .
V: TRBV7-3

CDR3: CASSGSRVGEAFF
DNA: TGTGCCAGTAGTGGAAGTAGGGTGGGTGAAGCTTTCTTT
D: .
J: TRBJ1-1
size: .
V: TRBV19

CDR3: CASSLYSDADTQYF
DNA: TGTGCCAGCAGTTTATATTCCGACGCAGATACGCAGTATTTT
D: .
J: TRBJ2-3
size: .
V: TRBV27

CDR3: CATQRPGPDVEKLFF
DNA: TGTGCCACCCAGCGACCGGGCCCTGACGTTGAAAAACTGTTTTTT
D: .
J: TRBJ1-4
size: few
V: TRBV7-7

CDR3: CASSFAVGRADYEQYF
DNA: TGTGCCAGCAGCTTTGCCGTAGGGAGGGCGGACTACGAGCAGTACTTC
D: TRBD2
J: TRBJ2-7
size: .
V: TRBV5-4

CDR3: CASSPGGANTEAFF
DNA: TGTGCCAGCAGCCCTGGAGGGGCGAACACTGAAGCTTTCTTT
D: .
J: TRBJ1-1
size: .
V: TRBV7-6

CDR3: CAPWPPRQGPEAEAFF
DNA: TGTGCCCCCTGGCCCCCAAGACAGGGGCCAGAGGCTGAAGCTTTCTTT
D: TRBD1
J: TRBJ1-1
size: .
V: TRBV25-1

CDR3: CASSPLGSEAFF
DNA: TGTGCCAGCAGTCCCTTAGGGAGTGAAGCTTTCTTT
D: .
J: TRBJ1-1
size: .
V: TRBV6-5

CDR3: CASSQTSGRANEQYF
DNA: TGTGCCAGCAGTCAAACTAGCGGGAGGGCTAACGAGCAGTACTTC
D: TRBD2
J: TRBJ2-7
size: .
V: TRBV27

CDR3: CASRPDIYNEQFF
DNA: TGTGCCAGCAGACCCGACATATACAATGAGCAGTTCTTC
D: .
J: TRBJ2-1
size: .
V: TRBV2

CDR3: CASSGRLAAQETQYF
DNA: TGCGCCAGCAGCGGCAGACTAGCGGCACAAGAGACCCAGTACTTC
D: TRBD2
J: TRBJ2-5
size: .
V: TRBV5-1

CDR3: CASSQDPLGGGNYGYTF
DNA: TGCGCCAGCAGCCAAGATCCGTTGGGGGGCGGAAACTATGGCTACACCTTC
D: .
J: TRBJ1-2
size: .
V: TRBV4-1

CDR3: CASSVAASGSNEQFF
DNA: TGTGCCAGCAGCGTAGCAGCTAGCGGGAGCAATGAGCAGTTCTTC
D: TRBD2
J: TRBJ2-1
size: .
V: TRBV9

CDR3: CASSLLRTSSADTQYF
DNA: TGTGCCAGTAGTCTTTTAAGGACTAGCTCCGCAGATACGCAGTATTTT
D: TRBD2
J: TRBJ2-3
size: .
V: TRBV19

CDR3: CASSYEQNTEAFF
DNA: TGTGCCAGCAGTTATGAGCAGAACACTGAAGCTTTCTTT
D: .
J: TRBJ1-1
size: .
V: TRBV6-5

CDR3: CASSLELRPGEQFF
DNA: TGTGCCAGCAGTTTGGAGCTGAGGCCAGGTGAGCAGTTCTTC
D: .
J: TRBJ2-1
size: .
V: TRBV28

CDR3: CASSLLAGGEQFF
DNA: TGTGCCAGCAGTTTACTAGCGGGAGGTGAGCAGTTCTTC
D: TRBD2
J: TRBJ2-1
size: .
V: TRBV27

CDR3: CASGSRTSGMTDTQYF
DNA: TGTGCTAGTGGTTCAAGGACTAGCGGAATGACAGATACGCAGTATTTT
D: TRBD2
J: TRBJ2-3
size: .
V: TRBV12-5

CDR3: CASSDDHSGTQVSYEQYF
DNA: TGTGCCAGCAGTGACGACCATTCCGGGACCCAAGTCTCCTACGAGCAGTACTTC
D: .
J: TRBJ2-7
size: .
V: TRBV6-1

CDR3: CASSLDSTYEQYF
DNA: TGTGCCAGCAGTCTGGACAGCACCTACGAGCAGTACTTC
D: .
J: TRBJ2-7
size: .
V: TRBV2

CDR3: CASSLAESSYEQYF
DNA: TGTGCCAGCAGCTTAGCGGAAAGCTCCTACGAGCAGTACTTC
D: .
J: TRBJ2-7
size: .
V: TRBV28

CDR3: CASSIELAGAYEQYF
DNA: TGTGCCAGTAGTATAGAACTGGCAGGGGCCTACGAGCAGTACTTC
D: .
J: TRBJ2-7
size: .
V: TRBV19

CDR3: CASSPMGREHEQYF
DNA: TGTGCCAGCAGTCCCATGGGGAGGGAGCACGAGCAGTACTTC
D: TRBD2
J: TRBJ2-7
size: .
V: TRBV27

CDR3: CASRMTATSYNEQFF
DNA: TGTGCCAGCAGAATGACAGCCACCTCCTACAATGAGCAGTTCTTC
D: .
J: TRBJ2-1
size: once
V: TRBV28

CDR3: CASLLAGKRNEQFF
DNA: TGTGCCAGCCTCCTCGCTGGGAAGCGCAATGAGCAGTTCTTC
D: .
J: TRBJ2-1
size: .
V: TRBV2

CDR3: CASSSSGGPGRDTQYF
DNA: TGTGCCAGTAGTAGTTCCGGGGGGCCGGGTCGGGACACGCAGTATTTT
D: .
J: TRBJ2-3
size: .
V: TRBV19

CDR3: CASAWSGDYNEQFF
DNA: TGTGCCAGCGCCTGGTCCGGGGATTACAATGAGCAGTTCTTC
D: .
J: TRBJ2-1
size: .
V: TRBV27